One and the same sample provided the 8 T cell receptor beta chains below, sequenced in a study of PD-1 blockade in mismatch repair-deficient tumors (dated by TCRdb to the late 2010s). This specimen's time point label, interpreted: peripheral blood before pembrolizumab. The library was produced with the immunoSEQ multiplex PCR assay. As stored in TCRdb, this immuneACCESS dataset retains in-frame rearrangements with V and J assigned. A fraction of the clones does not appear; measured against another copy, unresolved V genes explain less than half of the discrepancy, and the remainder lacks a known reason. The sample data list under 50,000 clones, and 77% of these were observed just once. Roughly 3.5% of the sample goes to the ten largest clones. The sequenced sample was PBMCs, obtained before pembrolizumab treatment. The source is an adult with mismatch repair-deficient cancer.

The V call is TRBV4-1, the J call TRBJ2-5; TRBD2 might be the D (5 bases). Germline CDR1 is MGHRA and CDR2 is YSYEKL. CDR3 length: 15 amino acids. The V gene lost 1 base and the J gene lost 3 bases, with 12 bases spanning the gap. In DNA, the CDR3 is TGCGCCAGCAGCCAAGTTCATAGCGAGAAAGAGACCCAGTACTTC. It yields the protein CASSQVHSEKETQYF.

This rearrangement joins TRBV19 to TRBJ1-2; D may be TRBD1 (6 bases). The CDR3 consists of 15 residues. Germline V gives CDR1 LNHDA, CDR2 SQIVND (reference sequence). The ends were cut back, 10 bases at V and 4 bases at J, with 22 bases in the middle. CDR3 sequence reads: CAIKSNREWGYGYTF. The DNA of the CDR3 is TGTGCCATCAAATCCAACAGGGAATGGGGCTATGGCTACACCTTC.

Turning to this clone: One end of the junction is discordant with germline, which a read error may explain. The rearrangement uses TRBV25-1 and TRBJ2-1; possible D gene TRBD1, 6 bases. This CDR3 is 14 amino acids long. Germline V gene lookup returns CDR1 MGHDK and CDR2 SYGVNS. CDR3 sequence: CASTQTGTSRAVVF. The CDR3 DNA reads TGTGCCAGCACCCAAACCGGGACATCTCGGGCGGTTGTCTTC. The whole variable domain, filled in from reference TRBV25-1 and TRBJ2-1, reads EADIYQTPRYLVIGTGKKITLECSQTMGHDKMYWYQQDPGMELHLIHYSYGVNSTEKGDLSSESTVSRIRTEHFPLTLESARPSHTSQYLCASTQTGTSRAVVFGPGTRLTVL.

This sequence joins TRBV5-4 and TRBJ2-1, with 9 bases aligning to TRBD1. Trimming at V came to 2 bases and at J to 7 bases, leaving 10 bases not matched to a gene. There are 16 residues in the CDR3. CDR1 and CDR2 from the germline V gene are SGHNT and YYREEE (reference sequence). CDR3 amino acids: CASSFGGTGSGNEQFF. For the CDR3, the DNA is TGTGCCAGCAGCTTCGGAGGGACAGGGTCGGGTAATGAGCAGTTCTTC.

With respect to this clone: Other DNA sequences of this sample code for an identical CDR3. The genes are TRBV19 and TRBJ2-3; 9 nucleotides agree with TRBD2. With 3 bases clipped from V and 3 bases from J, the junction kept 4 bases outside the gene matches. The CDR3 is 15 residues long. CDR1 and CDR2 from the germline V gene are LNHDA and SQIVND (reference sequence). The CDR3, as DNA: TGTGCCAGTAGTATCCGTAGCGGGAGTACAGATACGCAGTATTTT. This gives the protein CASSIRSGSTDTQYF. Filled out from reference TRBV19 and TRBJ2-3, the complete variable domain reads DGGITQSPKYLFRKEGQNVTLSCEQNLNHDAMYWYRQDPGQGLRLIYYSQIVNDFQKGDIAEGYSVSREKKESFPLTVTSAQKNPTAFYLCASSIRSGSTDTQYFGPGTRLTVL.

The chain is built from TRBV29-1 and TRBJ2-1; 10 bases map to TRBD2. This CDR3 comprises 12 residues. Germline V gives CDR1 SQVTM, CDR2 ANQGSEA. This CDR3 is CAGLAFIDEQFF. The CDR3 coding sequence is TGCGCGGGACTAGCGTTTATCGATGAGCAGTTCTTC.

This clone was picked up one time. The chain uses TRBV9 and TRBJ2-3; 10 positions agree with TRBD2. Per germline, CDR1 SGDLS and CDR2 YYNGEE. V dropped 4 bases and J dropped 4; count of bases not matched to a gene: 6. This CDR3 is 15 amino acids long. The CDR3 coding sequence is TGTGCCAGCAGCAGGCTAGCGGGAGTTTCAGATACGCAGTATTTT. It is translated as CASSRLAGVSDTQYF.

The chain is built from TRBV27 and TRBJ2-7; 13 bases align to TRBD2. V was pared by 6 bases and J by 6 bases, with 5 bases of the junction left unmatched. The CDR3 consists of 14 residues. Germline V CDR1 and CDR2: MNHEY, SMNVEV (reference sequence). The CDR3 loop reads CASSGLAGVGEQYF. The CDR3 nucleotides read TGTGCCAGCAGCGGACTAGCGGGAGTCGGCGAGCAGTACTTC.